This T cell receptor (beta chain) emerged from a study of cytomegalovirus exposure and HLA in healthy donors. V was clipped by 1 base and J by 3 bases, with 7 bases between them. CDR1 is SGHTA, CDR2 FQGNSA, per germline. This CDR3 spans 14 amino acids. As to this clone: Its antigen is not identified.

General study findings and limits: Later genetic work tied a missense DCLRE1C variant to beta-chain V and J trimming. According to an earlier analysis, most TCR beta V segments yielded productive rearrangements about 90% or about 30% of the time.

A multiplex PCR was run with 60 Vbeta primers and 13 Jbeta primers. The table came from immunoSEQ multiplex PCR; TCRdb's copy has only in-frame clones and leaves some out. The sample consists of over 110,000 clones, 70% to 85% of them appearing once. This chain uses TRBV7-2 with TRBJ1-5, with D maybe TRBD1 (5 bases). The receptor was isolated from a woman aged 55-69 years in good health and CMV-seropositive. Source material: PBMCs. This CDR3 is CASSLGQTNQPQHF. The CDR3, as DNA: TGTGCCAGCAGCTTAGGACAGACCAATCAGCCCCAGCATTTT.